These 29 T cell receptor beta chains originate from one sample sequenced in a study of T cells after yellow fever vaccination. TCRdb ran MiXCR on the 5' RACE reads and lists one entry per CDR3 protein. The table lists around 88,000 distinct CDR3 sequences, about an eighth of them singletons. This sample comprised CD8+ T cells not binding an NS4B(214-222) dextramer, sorted from PBMCs, obtained less than 25 days after the first yellow fever vaccination. These receptors were obtained from a man aged 18 to 30 who received the YFV17D yellow fever vaccine.

This clonotype was seen repeatedly, ten times or more. V usage is TRBV4-1 and J usage is TRBJ2-2; D not certain. The V end lost 3 bases, the J end lost 5 bases, and 19 bases lay between the germline ends. Per germline, CDR1 MGHRA and CDR2 YSYEKL. The CDR3 covers 17 residues. CDR3 protein: CASSQTSVVGWTGELFF. The CDR3 nucleotides are TGCGCCAGCAGCCAGACGAGCGTGGTAGGGTGGACCGGGGAGCTGTTTTTT.

The chain combines TRBV4-3 with TRBJ2-1, with D maybe TRBD2 (6 bases). V was shortened by 3 bases and J by 3 bases, with 9 bases between the two germline ends. Germline CDR1 is LGHNA and CDR2 is YSLEER. The CDR3 contains 14 residues. CDR3 sequence reads: CASSQSGRYNEQFF. The CDR3 DNA reads TGCGCCAGCAGCCAGAGCGGGCGCTACAATGAGCAGTTCTTC.

A word on this clonotype: At one of its ends the junction is not consistent with the germline gene, which may arise from a read error. The rearrangement uses TRBV5-1 and TRBJ2-1; 10 nucleotides align to TRBD2. The germline V gene has CDR1 SGHRS and CDR2 YFSETQ. The CDR3 length is 16 residues. CDR3 DNA sequence: TGCGCCAGCAGCTTCCGAGCGGGGGGGTCCTACAATGAGCAGTTCTTT. Translation gives CASSFRAGGSYNEQFF.

The chain links TRBV7-9 to TRBJ2-7; D is possibly TRBD1 (5 bases). V was cut by 7 bases and J by 4 bases, with 11 bases left in between. Germline CDR1 is SEHNR and CDR2 is FQNEAQ (reference sequence). CDR3 length: 12 amino acids. The CDR3: CASISGPYEQYV. In nucleotides, the CDR3 is TGTGCCAGCATCTCAGGGCCTTACGAGCAGTACGTC.

This clonotype was picked up a small number of times. The chain is built from TRBV18 and TRBJ2-3, with a tentative D call TRBD2 (5 bases). V lost 3 bases, J lost 3 bases, and 13 bases lay in between. The germline CDR1 and CDR2 sequences are KGHSH and LQKENI. This CDR3 comprises 15 residues. CDR3 coding DNA: TGTGCCAGCTCACCTAGAACTCCGGGGACAGATACGCAGTATTTT. This codes for CASSPRTPGTDTQYF.

The chain has TRBV4-3 and TRBJ1-6; no reliable D call. CDR1 is LGHNA and CDR2 is YSLEER in the germline V gene. CDR3 length equals 18 residues. The ends were cut back, 0 bases at V and 0 bases at J, with 12 bases in the middle. CDR3 DNA sequence: TGCGCCAGCAGCCAAGATCGGGTGACTGTCTCCTATAATTCACCCCTCCACTTT. Protein: CASSQDRVTVSYNSPLHF.

This chain connects TRBV5-4 to TRBJ2-3; D gene uncertain. The germline CDR1 and CDR2 sequences are SGHNT and YYREEE (reference sequence). With 5 bases removed from V and 0 bases from J, the gap between germline ends came to 16 bases. The length of the CDR3 is 16 residues. The CDR3: CASRPPGQTSTDTQYF. The DNA of the CDR3 is TGTGCCAGCAGACCTCCGGGCCAAACTAGCACAGATACGCAGTATTTT.

This clonotype was seen only a few times. The V call is TRBV10-2, the J call TRBJ2-7; 7 bases align to TRBD1. Germline V gene sequence: CDR1 WSHSY, CDR2 SAAADI. J lost 2 bases, V lost 0 bases, and 7 bases had no gene match. This CDR3 comprises 16 residues. The CDR3 DNA is TGCGCCAGCAGTGAGTCGGGGACAGTCTTCACCTACGAGCAGTACTTC. As protein: CASSESGTVFTYEQYF.

The chain couples TRBV27 to TRBJ1-6; 7 bases fit TRBD1. This CDR3 has 15 amino acids. V shed 3 bases and J 10 bases; nucleotides not matched to a gene: 9. Germline V gene lookup returns CDR1 MNHEY and CDR2 SMNVEV (reference sequence). The CDR3 DNA sequence: TGTGCCAGCAGTTTCAAGGGGGCGCGGGGATCACCCCTCCACTTT. It translates to CASSFKGARGSPLHF.

The chain links TRBV14 to TRBJ1-6; D perhaps matches TRBD1 (6 bases). Per germline, CDR1 SGHDN and CDR2 FVKESK. Trimming removed 3 bases from V and 10 bases from J, with 16 bases in between. This CDR3 spans 15 amino acids. The CDR3 is CASSQRTFGGSPLHF. CDR3 nucleotides: TGTGCCAGCAGCCAGAGGACATTCGGGGGCTCACCCCTCCACTTT.

J is TRBJ2-1 and V is TRBV29-1; 8 bases map to TRBD2. From germline, CDR1 is SQVTM and CDR2 ANQGSEA. This CDR3 comprises 14 residues. Unmatched junction bases numbered 0, after V lost 2 bases and J lost 0 bases. The CDR3 is CSVELAGSYNEQFF. CDR3 bases: TGCAGCGTTGAACTAGCGGGCTCCTACAATGAGCAGTTCTTC.

The chain joins TRBV7-2 to TRBJ2-3; no firm D call. Germline V gene sequence: CDR1 SGHTA, CDR2 FQGNSA. Trimming shortened V by 2 bases and J by 6 bases, and 12 bases separated the two germline ends. CDR3 size: 14 residues. The CDR3 region is CASSLFPTGDTQYF. DNA of the CDR3: TGTGCCAGCAGCTTATTCCCCACGGGCGATACGCAGTATTTT.

This clonotype has only a few counts. The rearrangement uses TRBV18 and TRBJ2-7, with D perhaps matching TRBD1 (6 bases). V lost 2 bases and J 5 bases, leaving 13 bases between the germline ends. Looked up from germline, CDR1 is KGHSH and CDR2 is LQKENI. The CDR3 length is 14 residues. The CDR3 DNA reads as TGTGCCAGCTCACCAGGGTTTTCAGGGGACGAGCAGTACTTC. Residues: CASSPGFSGDEQYF.

This clonotype has just a few counts. The rearrangement joins TRBV4-1 to TRBJ2-2, with D hard to call. The CDR3 runs 16 residues. Looked up from germline, CDR1 is MGHRA and CDR2 is YSYEKL. Trimming pared 0 bases from V and 0 bases from J, leaving 8 bases between. DNA of the CDR3: TGCGCCAGCAGCCAAGATCGGTTGACGAACACCGGGGAGCTGTTTTTT. Its translation is CASSQDRLTNTGELFF.

The genes are TRBV6-5 and TRBJ2-7; a possible D gene is TRBD2 (5 bases). The CDR3 sequence is 12 residues long. Germline assignment: CDR1 MNHEY and CDR2 SVGAGI. The V and J ends lost 10 bases and 5 bases respectively, with 15 bases between them. The CDR3 DNA sequence: TGTGCCATCCCCCCCCCGGGGAACGAGCAGTACGTC. Translated, it gives CAIPPPGNEQYV.

This CDR3 is CASSYGALRGGETQYF. Here the CDR3 DNA reads TGTGCCAGCAGTTACGGCGCACTTCGGGGAGGCGAGACCCAGTACTTC. The rearrangement joins TRBV6-2 or TRBV6-3 to TRBJ2-5; a possible D gene is TRBD2 (6 bases). CDR1 MNHEY and CDR2 SVGEGT come from the germline V gene. Between the trimmed V and J ends, which lost 2 bases and 5 bases, there was a span of 18 bases. This CDR3 is built from 16 residues.

This clonotype has a handful of counts. The rearrangement links TRBV12-3 or TRBV12-4 to TRBJ2-3; possibly TRBD1 or TRBD2 for D (5 bases each). The CDR3 totals 13 residues. V lost 5 bases, J lost 3 bases, and 9 bases lay in between. The CDR3 region has the DNA TGTGCCAGCAGTCCGGGGCCGACAGATACGCAGTATTTT. Translation: CASSPGPTDTQYF.

Comments on this clonotype: One end of the junction varies from germline; a read error may be responsible. This chain uses TRBV9 with TRBJ2-2, with 9 bases aligning to TRBD1. Per the germline V gene, CDR1 is SGDLS and CDR2 is YYNGEE. The CDR3 has 17 amino acids. CDR3 residues: CPSSVDGTGLYTGELFF. The CDR3, as DNA: TGTCCCAGCAGCGTAGATGGGACAGGGCTTTACACCGGGGAGCTGTTTTTT.

This clonotype has only a few counts. The rearrangement joins TRBV19 to TRBJ1-1; D is unclear. The V and J ends lost 0 bases and 7 bases respectively, with 15 bases between them. The CDR3 extends over 15 amino acids. Germline CDR1 LNHDA, CDR2 SQIVND (reference sequence). CDR3 nucleotide sequence: TGTGCCAGTAGTATAGATATTTACGTCCGTATTGAAGCTTTCTTT. Its translation is CASSIDIYVRIEAFF.

This clonotype came up a few times. Mismatch with germline at one junction end may stem from a read error. This chain links TRBV7-6 with TRBJ2-1; 13 bases map to TRBD2. Germline loops: CDR1 SGHVS, CDR2 FNYEAQ. This CDR3 region has 12 residues. The CDR3, as DNA: TGTGCCAGCAGCCCGACTAGCGGGGGGCCAGACTTC. It translates to CASSPTSGGPDF.

V and J are TRBV7-2 and TRBJ2-5, with D perhaps matching TRBD2 (7 bases). Trimming cost V 5 bases and J 5 bases, with 21 bases left between them. Germline V gene data show CDR1 as SGHTA and CDR2 as FQGNSA. The CDR3 sequence is 16 residues long. The CDR3: CASSPITGGAYETQYF. The CDR3 DNA reads TGTGCCAGCAGCCCTATCACGGGGGGCGCGTATGAGACCCAGTACTTC. Full variable domain (remainder filled in from reference TRBV7-2 and TRBJ2-5): GAGVSQSPSNKVTEKGKDVELRCDPISGHTALYWYRQSLGQGLEFLIYFQGNSAPDKSGLPSDRFSAERTGGSVSTLTIQRTQQEDSAVYLCASSPITGGAYETQYFGPGTRLLVL.

The sample holds a few counts of this clonotype. This chain links TRBV20-1 with TRBJ1-2; a possible D gene is TRBD1 (5 bases). With 3 bases removed from V and 3 bases from J, the gap between germline ends came to 17 bases. Germline lookup yields CDR1 DFQATT and CDR2 SNEGSKA (reference sequence). This CDR3 region has 15 residues. The CDR3 DNA sequence: TGCAGTGCTAGTTACGTGGTGGGGCTACACTATGGCTACACCTTC. Amino acid sequence: CSASYVVGLHYGYTF.

In this sample, this clonotype turned up many times. This chain connects TRBV4-1 to TRBJ2-7; perhaps TRBD1 as D (5 bases). Germline V CDR1 and CDR2: MGHRA, YSYEKL. There are 13 residues in the CDR3. The V gene lost 0 bases and the J gene lost 3 bases, with 6 bases spanning the gap. The CDR3: CASSQDDSYEQYF. The CDR3 DNA reads TGCGCCAGCAGCCAAGATGACAGCTACGAGCAGTACTTC.

This clonotype came up a few times. The genes are TRBV15 and TRBJ2-3; 7 bases line up with TRBD2. V shed 3 bases and J 5 bases; nucleotides not matched to a gene: 11. CDR1 and CDR2 from the germline V gene are LNHNV and YYDKDF (reference sequence). The CDR3 runs 16 residues. The CDR3: CATSRSSGPTGDTQYF. In DNA form, the CDR3 reads TGTGCCACCAGCAGGTCTAGCGGACCGACGGGAGATACGCAGTATTTT.

The CDR3 DNA follows: TGCAGCGTCTCTGCCCCGGACAGGGGAGCGAACACCGGGGAGCTGTTTTTT. Its protein product is CSVSAPDRGANTGELFF. This chain connects TRBV29-1 to TRBJ2-2; TRBD1 matches 9 bases. V shed 6 bases and J 0 bases; nucleotides not matched to a gene: 11. This CDR3 is built from 17 residues. Germline V gene lookup returns CDR1 SQVTM and CDR2 ANQGSEA.

This clonotype was detected a few times. V gene TRBV6-2 or TRBV6-3 combines with J gene TRBJ2-1; no clear D gene. The CDR3 spans 11 residues. V lost 4 bases and J 10 bases, leaving 8 bases between the germline ends. Germline V gives CDR1 MNHEY, CDR2 SVGEGT. This CDR3 reads CASSFPSEQFF. DNA of the CDR3: TGTGCCAGCAGTTTCCCGAGCGAGCAGTTCTTC.

This clonotype was counted many times. V and J are TRBV7-9 and TRBJ2-7; TRBD1 matches at 7 bases. The J segment lost 1 base and the V segment lost 5 bases, leaving 2 bases of the junction unmatched. Germline loops: CDR1 SEHNR, CDR2 FQNEAQ (reference sequence). This CDR3 has 13 amino acids. CDR3 protein: CASSVTGSYEQYV. Written as DNA, the CDR3 is TGTGCCAGCAGCGTGACAGGGTCCTACGAGCAGTACGTC.

This clonotype has a count of ten or more. V is TRBV27 and J is TRBJ2-3; perhaps TRBD1 as D (6 bases). The CDR3 sequence is 13 residues long. CDR1 and CDR2 from the germline V gene are MNHEY and SMNVEV (reference sequence). V lost 6 bases and J lost 11, with 18 bases in between. The CDR3, as DNA: TGTGCCAGCAGCTCCACAGGGTCGATGGGGCAGTATTTT. It yields the protein CASSSTGSMGQYF.

In its sample, this clonotype was seen a few times. This chain links TRBV11-2 with TRBJ2-1; TRBD2 might be the D (6 bases). This CDR3 spans 13 amino acids. Germline V gene sequence: CDR1 SGHAT, CDR2 FQNNGV. Trimming pared 3 bases from V and 14 bases from J, leaving 17 bases between. The CDR3 nucleotides read TGTGCCAGCAGCTTGGACTATGACCCGGTAAAGTTCTTC. Protein sequence: CASSLDYDPVKFF.